The present T cell receptor (beta chain) was sequenced within a study of long-term antiretroviral therapy in people with HIV. Researchers secured at least one pre-ART and at least two post-ART PBMC samples from each donor. Per germline, CDR1 SGHVS and CDR2 FQNEAQ. The CDR3 sequence is 11 residues long. V was pared by 1 base and J by 6 bases, with 3 bases between. Study-wide results and limits: Every time point showed a repertoire led by clones expanded before ART.

This was the immunoSEQ v3.0 assay at survey level. Sequencing was performed with immunoSEQ multiplex PCR; in TCRdb, only in-frame clones are kept and a portion is missing. The table has around 29,000 clones, roughly 96% seen once. Turning to this clone: What it binds is unknown.

Sample: unsorted PBMCs, taken approximately 6.1 years after starting antiretroviral therapy. The chain uses TRBV7-8 and TRBJ1-2; D is undetermined. This clonotype originated in a man aged 25-45 years with HIV. The CDR3, as DNA: TGTGCCAGCAGCTTAGGGGATGGCTACACCTTC. Protein product: CASSLGDGYTF.